The 6 T cell receptor beta chains given below trace back to one sample, sequenced in a study of post-analysis software for immune sequencing data. Study results and caveats: Roughly 5 TRBV segments, TRBV5-6, TRBV5-1 and TRBV20-1 among them, were found more frequent in patients than controls.

Their recognized antigens are unknown. Prepared TCR beta cDNA libraries contained unique molecular identifiers. TCRdb independently ran MiXCR on the PCR reads; one entry per CDR3 protein. The data hold about 200,000 distinct CDR3 sequences, with 29% observed a single time. The material sequenced was blood. Receptor source: a girl under 18 with multiple sclerosis.

This clonotype was recorded only once. This sequence may be a read error, since a much larger clone differs from it by one base. V and J are TRBV6-5 and TRBJ1-5; D is unclear. Trimming left V 4 bases short and J 3 bases short, with 13 bases between. The CDR3 extends over 15 amino acids. Per the germline V gene, CDR1 is MNHEY and CDR2 is SVGAGI. This CDR3 is CASSLQISNNQPQHF. The DNA of the CDR3 is TGTGCCAGCAGTTTACAGATCTCTAACAATCAGCCCCAGCATTTT.

This rearrangement joins TRBV12-3 or TRBV12-4 to TRBJ1-4; D remains unclear. The ends were cut back, 5 bases at V and 8 bases at J, with 15 bases in the middle. This CDR3 has 14 residues. In DNA, the CDR3 is TGTGCCAGCAGTCGCAGAGGCTTACGGGAAAAACTGTTTTTT. Amino acids: CASSRRGLREKLFF.

This clonotype has ten or more counts. The rearrangement links TRBV20-1 to TRBJ2-7; a possible D gene is TRBD2 (5 bases). Germline CDR1 reads DFQATT; CDR2 reads SNEGSKA (reference sequence). This CDR3 comprises 11 residues. Trimming pared 3 bases from V and 2 bases from J, leaving 5 bases between. CDR3 sequence reads: CSASSAYEQYF. The CDR3 nucleotides read TGCAGTGCTAGTAGCGCCTACGAGCAGTACTTC.

V usage is TRBV5-1 and J usage is TRBJ1-3; D unclear. The CDR3 has 14 amino acids. Germline CDR1 is SGHRS and CDR2 is YFSETQ. V lost 4 bases and J 3 bases, leaving 11 bases between the germline ends. The CDR3 DNA follows: TGCGCCAGCAGCCAAACAAATAATGGAAACACCATATATTTT. It codes for CASSQTNNGNTIYF. The complete variable domain, with remaining parts taken from reference TRBV5-1 and TRBJ1-3, reads KAGVTQTPRYLIKTRGQQVTLSCSPISGHRSVSWYQQTPGQGLQFLFEYFSETQRNKGNFPGRFSGRQFSNSRSEMNVSTLELGDSALYLCASSQTNNGNTIYFGEGSWLTVV.

The rearrangement uses TRBV5-1 and TRBJ2-3; D might be TRBD1 (6 bases). The CDR3 is 15 residues long. CDR1 is SGHRS, CDR2 YFSETQ, per germline. V lost 0 bases and J lost 5, with 13 bases in between. CDR3 sequence: CASSLDPGVKDTQYF. The CDR3 bases are TGCGCCAGCAGCTTGGATCCAGGGGTGAAAGATACGCAGTATTTT.

This clonotype was seen repeatedly, ten times or more. The V gene is TRBV10-3, the J gene TRBJ2-5; no definite D call. The CDR3 has 14 amino acids. The germline V and J ends were trimmed by 3 bases and 2 bases, with 10 bases remaining between them. The V gene's germline CDR1 is ENHRY and CDR2 SYGVKD. The CDR3 DNA reads as TGTGCCATCAGTGATTTGGACCATCAAGAGACCCAGTACTTC. This encodes CAISDLDHQETQYF.